This T cell receptor (beta chain) was sequenced during a study of blood T cell repertoires in COVID-19. Study context: The analysed material was cDNA or gDNA that came from T cells, B-cell-depleted T cells, or PBMCs.

Germline V gene data show CDR1 as LNHDA and CDR2 as SQIVND (reference sequence). This CDR3 has 14 residues. Deletions cut 5 bases from V and 2 bases from J, with 12 bases between. The method was immunoSEQ multiplex PCR; TCRdb's version includes in-frame clones alone and lacks a portion of them. The sample has about 91,000 clones, nearly 90% seen once. The chain joins TRBV19 to TRBJ1-2; perhaps TRBD1 as D (5 bases). This TCR was sampled from a man aged 70 or older with acute or convalescent COVID-19. The source material was peripheral blood. CDR3 nucleotides: TGTGCCAGTAGTGAGACGGGGGGGAACTATGGCTACACCTTC. It is translated as CASSETGGNYGYTF.